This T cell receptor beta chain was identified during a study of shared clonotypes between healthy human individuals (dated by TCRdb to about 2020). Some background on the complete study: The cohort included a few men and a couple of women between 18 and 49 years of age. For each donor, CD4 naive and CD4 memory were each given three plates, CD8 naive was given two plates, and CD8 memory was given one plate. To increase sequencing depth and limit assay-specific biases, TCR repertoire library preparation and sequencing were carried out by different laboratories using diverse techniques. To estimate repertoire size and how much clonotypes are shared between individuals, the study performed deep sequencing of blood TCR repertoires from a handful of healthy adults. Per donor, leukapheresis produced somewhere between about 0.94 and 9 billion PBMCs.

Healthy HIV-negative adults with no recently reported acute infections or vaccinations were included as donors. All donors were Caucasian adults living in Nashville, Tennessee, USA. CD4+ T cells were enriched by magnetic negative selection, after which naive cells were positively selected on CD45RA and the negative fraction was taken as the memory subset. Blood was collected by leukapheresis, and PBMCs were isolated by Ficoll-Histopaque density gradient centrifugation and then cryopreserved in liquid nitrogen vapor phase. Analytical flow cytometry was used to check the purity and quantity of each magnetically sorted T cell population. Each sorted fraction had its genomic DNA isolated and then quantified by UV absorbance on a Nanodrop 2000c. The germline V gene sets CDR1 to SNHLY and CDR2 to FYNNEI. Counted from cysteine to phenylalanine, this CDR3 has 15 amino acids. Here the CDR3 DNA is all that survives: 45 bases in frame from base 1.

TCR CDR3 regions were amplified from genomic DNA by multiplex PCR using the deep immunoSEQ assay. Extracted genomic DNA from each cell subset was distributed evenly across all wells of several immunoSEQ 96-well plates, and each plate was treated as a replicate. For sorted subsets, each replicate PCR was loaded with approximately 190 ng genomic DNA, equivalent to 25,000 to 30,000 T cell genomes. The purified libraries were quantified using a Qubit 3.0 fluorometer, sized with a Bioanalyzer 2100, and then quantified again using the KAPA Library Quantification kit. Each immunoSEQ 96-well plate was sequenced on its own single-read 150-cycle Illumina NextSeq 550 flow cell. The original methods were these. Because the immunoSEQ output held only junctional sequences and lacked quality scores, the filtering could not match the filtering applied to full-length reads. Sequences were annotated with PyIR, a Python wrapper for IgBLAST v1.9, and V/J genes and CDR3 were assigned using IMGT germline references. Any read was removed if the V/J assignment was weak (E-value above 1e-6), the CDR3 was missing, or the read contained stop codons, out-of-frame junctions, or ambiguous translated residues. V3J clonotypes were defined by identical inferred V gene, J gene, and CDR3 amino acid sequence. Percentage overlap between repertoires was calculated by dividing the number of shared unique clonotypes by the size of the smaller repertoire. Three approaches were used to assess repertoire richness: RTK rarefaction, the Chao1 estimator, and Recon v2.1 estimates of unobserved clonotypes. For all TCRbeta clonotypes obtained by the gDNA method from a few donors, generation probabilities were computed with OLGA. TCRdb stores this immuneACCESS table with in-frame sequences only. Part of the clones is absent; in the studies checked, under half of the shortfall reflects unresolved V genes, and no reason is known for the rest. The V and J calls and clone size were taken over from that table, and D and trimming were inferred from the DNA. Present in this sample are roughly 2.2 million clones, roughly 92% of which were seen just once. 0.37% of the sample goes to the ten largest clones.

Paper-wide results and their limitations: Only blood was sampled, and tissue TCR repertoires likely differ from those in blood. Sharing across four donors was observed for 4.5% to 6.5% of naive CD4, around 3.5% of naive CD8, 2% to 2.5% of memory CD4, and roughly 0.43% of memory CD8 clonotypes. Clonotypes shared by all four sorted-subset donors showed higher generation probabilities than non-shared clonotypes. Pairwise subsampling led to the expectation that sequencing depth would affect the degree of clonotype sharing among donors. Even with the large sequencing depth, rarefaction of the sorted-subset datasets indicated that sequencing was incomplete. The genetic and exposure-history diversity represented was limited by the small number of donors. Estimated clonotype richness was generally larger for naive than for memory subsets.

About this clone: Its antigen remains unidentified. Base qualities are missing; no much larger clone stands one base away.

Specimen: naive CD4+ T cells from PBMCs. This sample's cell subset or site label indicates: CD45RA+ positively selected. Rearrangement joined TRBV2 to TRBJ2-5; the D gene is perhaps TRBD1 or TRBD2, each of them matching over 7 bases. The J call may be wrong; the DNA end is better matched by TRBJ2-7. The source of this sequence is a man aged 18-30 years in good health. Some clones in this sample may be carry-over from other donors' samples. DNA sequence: TGTGCCAGCAGTCGACAGGGAGGGGCCCCCTACGAGCAGTACTTC. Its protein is CASSRQGGAPYEQYF.